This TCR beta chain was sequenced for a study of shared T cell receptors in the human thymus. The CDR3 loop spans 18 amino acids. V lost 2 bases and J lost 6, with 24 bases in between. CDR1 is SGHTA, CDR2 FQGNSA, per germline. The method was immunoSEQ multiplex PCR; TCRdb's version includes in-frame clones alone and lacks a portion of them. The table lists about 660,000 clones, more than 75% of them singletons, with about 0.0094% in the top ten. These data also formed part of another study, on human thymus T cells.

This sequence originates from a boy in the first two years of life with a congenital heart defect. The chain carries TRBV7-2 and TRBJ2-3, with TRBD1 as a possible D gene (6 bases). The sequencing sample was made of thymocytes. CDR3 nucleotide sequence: TGTGCCAGCAGCTTAATGAGGGGGTCAAATCAAGTCGGGGATACGCAGTATTTT. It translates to CASSLMRGSNQVGDTQYF.